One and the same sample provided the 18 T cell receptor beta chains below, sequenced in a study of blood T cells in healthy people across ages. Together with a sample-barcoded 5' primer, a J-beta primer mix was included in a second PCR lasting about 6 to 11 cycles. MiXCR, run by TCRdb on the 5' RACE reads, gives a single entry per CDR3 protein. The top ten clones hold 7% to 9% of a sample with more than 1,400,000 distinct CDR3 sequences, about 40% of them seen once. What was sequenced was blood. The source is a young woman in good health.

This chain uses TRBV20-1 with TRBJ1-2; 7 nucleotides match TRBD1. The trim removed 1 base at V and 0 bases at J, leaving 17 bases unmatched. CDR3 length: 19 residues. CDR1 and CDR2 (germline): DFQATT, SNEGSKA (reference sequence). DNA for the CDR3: TGCAGTGCTAGAGTTCGACAGGGAGCAGATGGCGTAGCTAACTATGGCTACACCTTC. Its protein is CSARVRQGADGVANYGYTF.

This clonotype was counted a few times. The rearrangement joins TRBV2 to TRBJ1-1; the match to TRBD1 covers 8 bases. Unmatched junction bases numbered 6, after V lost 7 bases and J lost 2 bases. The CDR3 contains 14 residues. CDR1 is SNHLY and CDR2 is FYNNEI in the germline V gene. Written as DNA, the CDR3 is TGTGCCAGCACCCTGGGACAGGCAAACACTGAAGCTTTCTTT. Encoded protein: CASTLGQANTEAFF.

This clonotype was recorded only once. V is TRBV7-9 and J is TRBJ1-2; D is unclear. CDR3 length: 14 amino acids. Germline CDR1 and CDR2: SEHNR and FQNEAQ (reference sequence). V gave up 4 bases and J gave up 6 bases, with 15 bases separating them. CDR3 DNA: TGTGCCAGCAGCTCCCGGGCCCAAAGTGATGGCTACACCTTC. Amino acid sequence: CASSSRAQSDGYTF.

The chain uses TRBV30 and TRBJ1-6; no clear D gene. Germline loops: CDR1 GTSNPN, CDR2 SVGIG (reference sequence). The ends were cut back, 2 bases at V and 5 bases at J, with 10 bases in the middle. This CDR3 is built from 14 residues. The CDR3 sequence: CAWSPGDNNSPLHF. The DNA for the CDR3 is TGTGCCTGGAGTCCGGGAGATAATAATTCACCCCTCCACTTT.

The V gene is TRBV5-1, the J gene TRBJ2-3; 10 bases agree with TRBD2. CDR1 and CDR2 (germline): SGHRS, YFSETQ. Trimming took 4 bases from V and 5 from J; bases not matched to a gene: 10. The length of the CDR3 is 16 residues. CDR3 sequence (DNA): TGCGCCAGCAGCAAGGACTACAGCGGGGGGGGAGATACGCAGTATTTT. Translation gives CASSKDYSGGGDTQYF.

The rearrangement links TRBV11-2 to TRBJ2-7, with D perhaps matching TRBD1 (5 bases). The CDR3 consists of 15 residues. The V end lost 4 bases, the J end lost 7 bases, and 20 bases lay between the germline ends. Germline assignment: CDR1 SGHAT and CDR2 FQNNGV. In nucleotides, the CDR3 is TGTGCCAGCAGCTCCGAAGGGGAAGCCCACAATGAGCAGTACTTC. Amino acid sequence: CASSSEGEAHNEQYF.

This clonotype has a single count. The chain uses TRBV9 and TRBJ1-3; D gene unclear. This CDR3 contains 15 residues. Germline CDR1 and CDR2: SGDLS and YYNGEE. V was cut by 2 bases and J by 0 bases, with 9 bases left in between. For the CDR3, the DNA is TGTGCCAGCAGCGTCGACGGGAGCTCTGGAAACACCATATATTTT. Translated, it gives CASSVDGSSGNTIYF.

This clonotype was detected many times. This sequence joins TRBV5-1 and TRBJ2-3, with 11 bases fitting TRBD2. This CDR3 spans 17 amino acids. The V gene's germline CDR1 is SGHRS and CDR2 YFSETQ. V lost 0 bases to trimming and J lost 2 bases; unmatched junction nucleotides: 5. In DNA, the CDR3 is TGCGCCAGCAGCTTGGTGTCTAGCGGGAGGAACACAGATACGCAGTATTTT. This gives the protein CASSLVSSGRNTDTQYF. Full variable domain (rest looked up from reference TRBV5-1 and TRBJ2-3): KAGVTQTPRYLIKTRGQQVTLSCSPISGHRSVSWYQQTPGQGLQFLFEYFSETQRNKGNFPGRFSGRQFSNSRSEMNVSTLELGDSALYLCASSLVSSGRNTDTQYFGPGTRLTVL.

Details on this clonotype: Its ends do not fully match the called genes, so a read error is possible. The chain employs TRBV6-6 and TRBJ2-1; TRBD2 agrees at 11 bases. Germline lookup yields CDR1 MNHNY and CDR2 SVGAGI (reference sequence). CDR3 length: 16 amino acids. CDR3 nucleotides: TGTGCCAGCAGTCACCCCGGGACTAGCGGCTACAATGATCAGTTCTTC. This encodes CASSHPGTSGYNDQFF.

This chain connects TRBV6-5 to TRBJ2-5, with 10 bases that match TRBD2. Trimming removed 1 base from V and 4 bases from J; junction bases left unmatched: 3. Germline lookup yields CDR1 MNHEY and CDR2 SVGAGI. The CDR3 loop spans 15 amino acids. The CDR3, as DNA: TGTGCCAGCAGTTACTTGAGCGGGAGGGTAGAGACCCAGTACTTC. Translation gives CASSYLSGRVETQYF.

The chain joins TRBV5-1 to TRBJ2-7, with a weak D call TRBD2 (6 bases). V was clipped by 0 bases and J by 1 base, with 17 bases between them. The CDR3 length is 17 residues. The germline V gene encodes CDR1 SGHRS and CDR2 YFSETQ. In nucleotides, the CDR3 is TGCGCCAGCAGCTTGGCTGGCTTCGGTAGCGGATCCTACGAGCAGTACTTC. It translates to CASSLAGFGSGSYEQYF.

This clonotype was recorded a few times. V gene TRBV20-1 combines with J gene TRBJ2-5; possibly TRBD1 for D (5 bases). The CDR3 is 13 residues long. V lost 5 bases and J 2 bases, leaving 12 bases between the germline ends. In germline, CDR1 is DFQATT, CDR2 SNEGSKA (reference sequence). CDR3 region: CSAVRQLQETQYF. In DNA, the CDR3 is TGCAGTGCTGTCAGACAGCTACAAGAGACCCAGTACTTC.

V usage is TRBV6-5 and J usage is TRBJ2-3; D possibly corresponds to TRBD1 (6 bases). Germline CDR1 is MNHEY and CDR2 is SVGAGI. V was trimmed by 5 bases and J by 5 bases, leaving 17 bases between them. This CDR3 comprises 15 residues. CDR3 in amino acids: CASSIQGGKGDTQYF. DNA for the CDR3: TGTGCCAGCAGTATACAGGGTGGCAAAGGAGATACGCAGTATTTT.

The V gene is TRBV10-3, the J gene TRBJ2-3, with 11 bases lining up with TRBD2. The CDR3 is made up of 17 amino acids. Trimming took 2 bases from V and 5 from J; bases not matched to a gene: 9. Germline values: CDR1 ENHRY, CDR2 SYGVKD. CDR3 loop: CAISEAETSGIEDTQYF. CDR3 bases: TGTGCCATCAGTGAGGCAGAGACTAGCGGGATTGAAGATACGCAGTATTTT.

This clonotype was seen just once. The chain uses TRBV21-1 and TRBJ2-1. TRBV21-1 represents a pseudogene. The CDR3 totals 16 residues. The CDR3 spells CASSKRRSQSYSEQFF. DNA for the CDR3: TGTGCCAGCAGCAAAAGAAGGTCGCAGTCCTACAGTGAGCAGTTCTTC.

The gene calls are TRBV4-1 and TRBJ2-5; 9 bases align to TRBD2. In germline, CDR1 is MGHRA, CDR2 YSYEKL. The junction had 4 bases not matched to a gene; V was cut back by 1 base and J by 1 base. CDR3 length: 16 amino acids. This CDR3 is CASSQVSGGLQETQYF. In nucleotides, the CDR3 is TGCGCCAGCAGCCAAGTAAGCGGGGGGCTCCAAGAGACCCAGTACTTC.

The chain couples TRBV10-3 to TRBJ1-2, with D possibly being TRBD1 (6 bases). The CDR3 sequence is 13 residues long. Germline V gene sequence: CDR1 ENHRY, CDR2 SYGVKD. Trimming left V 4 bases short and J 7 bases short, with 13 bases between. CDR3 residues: CAISVNGGSGYTF. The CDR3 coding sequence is TGTGCCATCAGTGTAAATGGGGGCTCTGGCTACACCTTC.

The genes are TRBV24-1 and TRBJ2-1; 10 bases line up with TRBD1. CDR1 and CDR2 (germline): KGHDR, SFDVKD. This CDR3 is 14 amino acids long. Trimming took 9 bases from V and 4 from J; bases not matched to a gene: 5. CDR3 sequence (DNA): TGTGCCACCGGCGGGACAGGGGTTTACAATGAGCAGTTCTTC. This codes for CATGGTGVYNEQFF.